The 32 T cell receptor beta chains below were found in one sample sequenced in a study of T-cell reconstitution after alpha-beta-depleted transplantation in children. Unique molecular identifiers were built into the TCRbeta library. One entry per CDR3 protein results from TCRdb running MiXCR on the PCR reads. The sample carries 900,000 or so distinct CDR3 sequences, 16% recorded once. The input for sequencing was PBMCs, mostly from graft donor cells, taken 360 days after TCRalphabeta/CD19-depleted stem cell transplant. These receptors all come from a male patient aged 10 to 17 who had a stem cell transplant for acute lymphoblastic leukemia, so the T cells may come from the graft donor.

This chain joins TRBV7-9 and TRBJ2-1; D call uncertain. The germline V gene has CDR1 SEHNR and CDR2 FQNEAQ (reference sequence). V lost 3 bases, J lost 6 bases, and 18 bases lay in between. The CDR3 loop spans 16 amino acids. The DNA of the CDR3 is TGTGCCAGCAGCTTTGTCGACCTAACTAACTCCAATGAGCAGTTCTTC. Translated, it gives CASSFVDLTNSNEQFF.

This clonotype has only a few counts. The CDR3 loop is CASKTTGYNEQFF. DNA for the CDR3: TGTGCCAGCAAAACCACGGGGTACAATGAGCAGTTCTTC. V is TRBV28 and J is TRBJ2-1; perhaps TRBD2 as D (5 bases). The CDR3 is 13 residues long. Trimming left V 7 bases short and J 4 bases short, with 11 bases between. Germline CDR1 reads MDHEN; CDR2 reads SYDVKM.

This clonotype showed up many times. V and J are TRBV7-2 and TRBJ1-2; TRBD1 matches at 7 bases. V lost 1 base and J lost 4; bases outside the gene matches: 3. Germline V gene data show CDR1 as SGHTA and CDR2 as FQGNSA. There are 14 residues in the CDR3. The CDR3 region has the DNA TGTGCCAGCAGCTTAGGAGGGGGCGGCTATGGCTACACCTTC. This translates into CASSLGGGGYGYTF.

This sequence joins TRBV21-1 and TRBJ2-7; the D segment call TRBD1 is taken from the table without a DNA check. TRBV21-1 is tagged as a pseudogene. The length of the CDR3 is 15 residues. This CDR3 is CASSKGGEGVYEQYF. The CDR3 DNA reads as TGTGCCAGCAGCAAAGGAGGGGAAGGGGTCTACGAGCAGTACTTC.

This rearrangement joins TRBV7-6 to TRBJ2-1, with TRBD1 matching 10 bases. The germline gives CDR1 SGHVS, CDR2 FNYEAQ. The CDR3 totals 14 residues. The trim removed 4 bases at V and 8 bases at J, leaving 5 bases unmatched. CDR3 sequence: CASSSRDRGYEQFF. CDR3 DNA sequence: TGTGCCAGCAGCTCCCGGGACAGGGGTTATGAGCAGTTCTTC. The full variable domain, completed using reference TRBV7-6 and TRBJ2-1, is GAGVSQSPRYKVTKRGQDVALRCDPISGHVSLYWYRQALGQGPEFLTYFNYEAQQDKSGLPNDRFSAERPEGSISTLTIQRTEQRDSAMYRCASSSRDRGYEQFFGPGTRLTVL.

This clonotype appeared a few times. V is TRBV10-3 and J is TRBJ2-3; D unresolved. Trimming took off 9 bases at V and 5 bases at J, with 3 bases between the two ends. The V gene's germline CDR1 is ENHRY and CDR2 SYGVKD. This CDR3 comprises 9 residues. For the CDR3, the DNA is TGTGCCATAGGAGATACGCAGTATTTT. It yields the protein CAIGDTQYF.

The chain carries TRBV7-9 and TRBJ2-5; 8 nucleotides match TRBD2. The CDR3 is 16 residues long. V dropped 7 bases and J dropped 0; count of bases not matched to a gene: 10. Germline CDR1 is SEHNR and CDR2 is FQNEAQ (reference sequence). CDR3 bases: TGTGCCAGCACCCCTAGGGAACTAGCGGACCAAGAGACCCAGTACTTC. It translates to CASTPRELADQETQYF. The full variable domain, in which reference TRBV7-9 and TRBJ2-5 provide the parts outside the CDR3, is DTGVSQNPRHKITKRGQNVTFRCDPISEHNRLYWYRQTLGQGPEFLTYFQNEAQLEKSRLLSDRFSAERPKGSFSTLEIQRTEQGDSAMYLCASTPRELADQETQYFGPGTRLLVL.

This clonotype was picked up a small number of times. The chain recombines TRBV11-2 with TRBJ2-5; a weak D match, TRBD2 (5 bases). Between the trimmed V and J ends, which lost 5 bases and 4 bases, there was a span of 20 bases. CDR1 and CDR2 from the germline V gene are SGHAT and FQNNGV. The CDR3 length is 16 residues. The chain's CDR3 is CASSTRSGSRGETQYF. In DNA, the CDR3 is TGTGCCAGCAGCACAAGATCGGGGAGCCGGGGAGAGACCCAGTACTTC.

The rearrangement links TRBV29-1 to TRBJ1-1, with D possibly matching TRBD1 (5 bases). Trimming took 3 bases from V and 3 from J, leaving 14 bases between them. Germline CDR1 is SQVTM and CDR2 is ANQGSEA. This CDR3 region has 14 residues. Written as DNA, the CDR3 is TGCAGCGTTGACGAAGGGGATAAGTACACTGAAGCTTTCTTT. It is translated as CSVDEGDKYTEAFF.

The CDR3 is CATKGQHNEKLFF. CDR3 sequence (DNA): TGCGCCACTAAGGGACAGCATAATGAAAAACTGTTTTTT. The chain carries TRBV5-1 and TRBJ1-4; 7 nucleotides agree with TRBD1. The CDR3 totals 13 residues. The germline gives CDR1 SGHRS, CDR2 YFSETQ. Losses at the gene ends were 9 bases for V and 4 bases for J; bases not matched to a gene: 6.

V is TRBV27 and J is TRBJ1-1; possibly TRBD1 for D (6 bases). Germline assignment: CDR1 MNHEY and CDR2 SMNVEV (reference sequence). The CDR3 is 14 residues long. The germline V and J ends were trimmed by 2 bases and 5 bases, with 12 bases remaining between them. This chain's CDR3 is CASSLVGAVTEAFF. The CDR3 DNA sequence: TGTGCCAGCAGTTTAGTGGGGGCTGTTACTGAAGCTTTCTTT.

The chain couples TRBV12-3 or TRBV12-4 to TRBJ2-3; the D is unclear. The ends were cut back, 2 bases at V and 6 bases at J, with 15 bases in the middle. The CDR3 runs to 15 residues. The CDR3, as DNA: TGTGCCAGCAGTTTATTGGGTCAGGTCCCCGATACGCAGTATTTT. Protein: CASSLLGQVPDTQYF.

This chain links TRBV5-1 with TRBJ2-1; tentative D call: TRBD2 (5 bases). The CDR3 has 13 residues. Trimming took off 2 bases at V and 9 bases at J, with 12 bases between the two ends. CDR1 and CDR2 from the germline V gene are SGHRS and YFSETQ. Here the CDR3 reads CASSFVGEGEQFF. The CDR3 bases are TGCGCCAGCAGCTTCGTGGGCGAGGGTGAGCAGTTCTTC.

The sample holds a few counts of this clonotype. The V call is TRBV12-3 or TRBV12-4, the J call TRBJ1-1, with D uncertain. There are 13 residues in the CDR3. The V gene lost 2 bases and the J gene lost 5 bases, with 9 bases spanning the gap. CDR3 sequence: CASSLNLVTEAFF. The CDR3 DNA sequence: TGTGCCAGCAGTTTAAATTTGGTTACTGAAGCTTTCTTT.

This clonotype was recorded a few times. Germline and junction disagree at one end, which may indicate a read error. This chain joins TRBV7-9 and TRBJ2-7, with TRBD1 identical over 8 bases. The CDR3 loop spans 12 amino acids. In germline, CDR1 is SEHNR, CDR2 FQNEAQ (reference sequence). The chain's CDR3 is CASSLGDRSSLF. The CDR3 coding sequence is TGTGCCAGCAGCTTAGGGGACAGGTCCTCTTTATTC.

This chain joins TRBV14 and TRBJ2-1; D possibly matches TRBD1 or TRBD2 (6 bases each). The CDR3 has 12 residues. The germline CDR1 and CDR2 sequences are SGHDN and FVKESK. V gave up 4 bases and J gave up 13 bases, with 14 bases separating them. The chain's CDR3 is CASSPGGPPQFF. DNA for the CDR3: TGTGCCAGCAGCCCCGGGGGCCCACCCCAGTTCTTC.

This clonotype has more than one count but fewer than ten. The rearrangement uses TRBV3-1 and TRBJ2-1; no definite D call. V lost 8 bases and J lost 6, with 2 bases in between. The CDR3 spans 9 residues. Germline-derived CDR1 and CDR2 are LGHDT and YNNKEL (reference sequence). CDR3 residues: CASCNEQFF. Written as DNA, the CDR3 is TGTGCCAGCTGCAATGAGCAGTTCTTC.

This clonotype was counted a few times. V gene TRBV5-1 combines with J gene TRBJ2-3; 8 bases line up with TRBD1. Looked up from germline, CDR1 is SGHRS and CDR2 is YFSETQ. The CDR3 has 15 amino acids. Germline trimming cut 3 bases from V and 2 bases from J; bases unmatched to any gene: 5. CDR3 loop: CASSWTGPYTDTQYF. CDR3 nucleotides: TGCGCCAGCAGCTGGACAGGGCCTTACACAGATACGCAGTATTTT.

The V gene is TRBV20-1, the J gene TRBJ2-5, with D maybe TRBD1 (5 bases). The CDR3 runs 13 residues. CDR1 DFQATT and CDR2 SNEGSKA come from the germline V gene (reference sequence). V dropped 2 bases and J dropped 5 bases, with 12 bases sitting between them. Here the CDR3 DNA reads TGCAGTGCTAGACCAGGGCCCGGGGAGACCCAGTACTTC. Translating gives CSARPGPGETQYF.

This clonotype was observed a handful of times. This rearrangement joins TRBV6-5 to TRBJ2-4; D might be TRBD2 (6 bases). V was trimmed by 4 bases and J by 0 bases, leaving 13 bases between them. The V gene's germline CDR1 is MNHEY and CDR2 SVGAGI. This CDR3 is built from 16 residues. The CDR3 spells CASSLGGGLAKNIQYF. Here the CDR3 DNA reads TGTGCCAGCAGTTTGGGGGGAGGCTTAGCCAAAAACATTCAGTACTTC.

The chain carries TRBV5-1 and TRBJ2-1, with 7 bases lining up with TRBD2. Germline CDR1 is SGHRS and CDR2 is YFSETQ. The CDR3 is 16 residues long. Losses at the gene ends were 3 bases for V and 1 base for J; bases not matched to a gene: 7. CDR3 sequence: CASSWTGTNSYNEQFF. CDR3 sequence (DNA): TGCGCCAGCAGCTGGACCGGGACTAATTCCTACAATGAGCAGTTCTTC.

CDR3 sequence reads: CASSYRTGSGNTIYF. The CDR3 region has the DNA TGTGCCAGCAGTTATCGAACTGGTTCTGGAAACACCATATATTTT. The chain recombines TRBV6-5 with TRBJ1-3; no definite D call. Between the trimmed V and J ends, which lost 3 bases and 1 base, there was a span of 10 bases. Germline CDR1 and CDR2: MNHEY and SVGAGI. The CDR3 consists of 15 residues.

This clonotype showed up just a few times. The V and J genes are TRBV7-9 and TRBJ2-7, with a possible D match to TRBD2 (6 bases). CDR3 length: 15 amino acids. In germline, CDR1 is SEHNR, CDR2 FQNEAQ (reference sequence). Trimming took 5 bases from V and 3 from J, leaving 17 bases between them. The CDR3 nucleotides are TGTGCCAGCAGCCGGGGACTTCGGTCTTACTACGAGCAGTACTTC. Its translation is CASSRGLRSYYEQYF.

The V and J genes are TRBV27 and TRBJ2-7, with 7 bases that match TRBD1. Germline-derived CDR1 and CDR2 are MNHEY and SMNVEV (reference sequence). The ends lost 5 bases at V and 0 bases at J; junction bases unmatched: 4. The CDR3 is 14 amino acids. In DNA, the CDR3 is TGTGCCAGCAGTGAAGGGGGCGCCTCCTACGAGCAGTACTTC. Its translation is CASSEGGASYEQYF.

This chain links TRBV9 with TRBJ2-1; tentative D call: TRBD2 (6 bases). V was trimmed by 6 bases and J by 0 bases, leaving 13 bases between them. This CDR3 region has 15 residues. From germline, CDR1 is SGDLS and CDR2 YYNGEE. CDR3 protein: CASTTDGSSYNEQFF. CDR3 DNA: TGTGCCAGCACAACCGACGGGAGCTCCTACAATGAGCAGTTCTTC.

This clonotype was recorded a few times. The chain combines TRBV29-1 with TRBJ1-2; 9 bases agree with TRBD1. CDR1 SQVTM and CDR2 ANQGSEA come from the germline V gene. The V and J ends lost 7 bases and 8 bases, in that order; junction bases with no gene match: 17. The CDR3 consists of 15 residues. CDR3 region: CSALKIPQGAMGYTF. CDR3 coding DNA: TGCAGCGCTCTAAAAATTCCACAGGGGGCTATGGGCTACACCTTC. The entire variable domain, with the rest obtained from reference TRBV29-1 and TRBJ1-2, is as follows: SAVISQKPSRDICQRGTSLTIQCQVDSQVTMMFWYRQQPGQSLTLIATANQGSEATYESGFVIDKFPISRPNLTFSTLTVSNMSPEDSSIYLCSALKIPQGAMGYTFGSGTRLTVV.

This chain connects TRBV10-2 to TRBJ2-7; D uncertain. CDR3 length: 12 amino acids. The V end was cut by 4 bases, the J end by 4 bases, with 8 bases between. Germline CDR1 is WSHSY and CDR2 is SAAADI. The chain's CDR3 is CASSVSRYEQYF. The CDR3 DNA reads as TGCGCCAGCAGTGTAAGTAGGTACGAGCAGTACTTC.

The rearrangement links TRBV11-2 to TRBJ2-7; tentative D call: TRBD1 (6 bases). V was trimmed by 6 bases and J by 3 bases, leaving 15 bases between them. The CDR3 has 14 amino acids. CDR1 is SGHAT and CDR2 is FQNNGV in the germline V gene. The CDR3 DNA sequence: TGTGCCAGCAGTTGGACAGCAGCCTTCTACGAGCAGTACTTC. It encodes CASSWTAAFYEQYF.

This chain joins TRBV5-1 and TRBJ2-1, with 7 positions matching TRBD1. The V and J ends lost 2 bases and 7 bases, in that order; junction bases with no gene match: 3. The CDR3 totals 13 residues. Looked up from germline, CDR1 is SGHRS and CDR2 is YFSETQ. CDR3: CASSFRQGNEQFF. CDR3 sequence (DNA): TGCGCCAGCAGCTTCCGACAGGGTAATGAGCAGTTCTTC.

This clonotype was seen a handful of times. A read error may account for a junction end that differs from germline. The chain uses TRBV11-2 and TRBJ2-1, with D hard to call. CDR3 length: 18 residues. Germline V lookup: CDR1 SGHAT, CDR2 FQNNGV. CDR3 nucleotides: TGTGCCAGCAGCCTAGATTCAATTGGGATCAGCTCCTACAATGAGCAGTTCTTC. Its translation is CASSLDSIGISSYNEQFF.

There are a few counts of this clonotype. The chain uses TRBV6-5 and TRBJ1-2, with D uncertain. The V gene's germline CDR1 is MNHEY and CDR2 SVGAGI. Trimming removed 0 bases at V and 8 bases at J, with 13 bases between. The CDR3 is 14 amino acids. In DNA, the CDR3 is TGTGCCAGCAGTTACTCGAGGGAATATCTGGGCTACACCTTC. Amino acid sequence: CASSYSREYLGYTF.

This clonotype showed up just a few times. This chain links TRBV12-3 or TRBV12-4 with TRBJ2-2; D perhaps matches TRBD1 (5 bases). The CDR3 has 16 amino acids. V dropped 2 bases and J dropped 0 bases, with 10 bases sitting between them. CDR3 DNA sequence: TGTGCCAGCAGTTTAAGATCCAGGGCGAACACCGGGGAGCTGTTTTTT. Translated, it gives CASSLRSRANTGELFF.